This paragraph covers one T cell receptor (beta chain) sequence. Germline V gene data show CDR1 as SGHTA and CDR2 as FQGNSA. V lost 1 base to trimming and J lost 6 bases; unmatched junction nucleotides: 6. The CDR3 has 15 amino acids. These data come from a study of cytomegalovirus exposure and HLA in healthy donors. Primers for the PCR totalled 60 Vbeta and 13 Jbeta. Libraries were prepared by immunoSEQ multiplex PCR; TCRdb keeps only in-frame clonotypes and omits some of them. There are more than 90,000 clones in the sample; 70% to 85% occur only once, and roughly 3.8% lies in the top ten. All donors participated as healthy donors of bone marrow.

Sequencing input: PBMCs. The V and J genes are TRBV7-2 and TRBJ2-7; 10 positions match TRBD2. The clonotype originates from a man in his fifties in good health and CMV-seronegative. CDR3 coding DNA: TGTGCCAGCAGCTTAGACAGCGGGAGGGCCTTCGAGCAGTACTTC. Its protein product is CASSLDSGRAFEQYF.